This T cell receptor beta chain was sequenced during a study of CD8 T cells in ankylosing spondylitis. The TCR beta libraries were generated through quantitative 5'-RACE incorporating molecular barcodes. A single record per CDR3 protein comes from TCRdb applying MiXCR to the 5' RACE reads. This table holds around 770,000 distinct CDR3 sequences, approximately 10% found once. In its sample, this clonotype was seen a few times. Its matching antigen is unknown. Study results and limitations: The study looked at matched synovial fluid samples from ankylosing spondylitis patients. Disease-linked clones were reported to be significantly enriched there. Disease-linked clones were found to be CD8+ and relatively rare in peripheral blood. Made up of about eight highly homologous variants, a TCR beta motif appeared characteristic of ankylosing spondylitis blood.

This CDR3 has 14 residues. Germline loops: CDR1 SGHTA, CDR2 FQGNSA. V was clipped by 7 bases and J by 6 bases; unmatched bases: 8. The sequencing input was blood, either unsorted or a sorted T cell fraction (not recorded which). This clonotype was obtained from a male donor with ankylosing spondylitis. The V call is TRBV7-2, the J call TRBJ2-2; 7 bases align to TRBD1. The CDR3 DNA sequence: TGTGCCAGCACCAGACAGGGTGTCGCCGGGGAGCTGTTTTTT. Protein: CASTRQGVAGELFF.